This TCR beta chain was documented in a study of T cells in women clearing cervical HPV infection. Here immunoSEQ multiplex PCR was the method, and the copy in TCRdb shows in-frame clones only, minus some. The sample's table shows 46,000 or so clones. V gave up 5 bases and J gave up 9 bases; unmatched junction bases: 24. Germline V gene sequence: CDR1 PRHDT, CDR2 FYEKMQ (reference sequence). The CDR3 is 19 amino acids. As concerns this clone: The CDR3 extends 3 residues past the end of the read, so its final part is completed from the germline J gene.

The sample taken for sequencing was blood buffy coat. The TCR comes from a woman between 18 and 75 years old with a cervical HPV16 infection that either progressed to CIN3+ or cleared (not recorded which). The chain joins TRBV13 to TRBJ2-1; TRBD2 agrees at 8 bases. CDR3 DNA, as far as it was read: TGTGCCAGCAGCCCCCGTAGAGGGTGGAGCGGGTCCCGGGGGGGTGAG. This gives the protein CASSPRRGWSGSRGGE. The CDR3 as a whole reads CASSPRRGWSGSRGGEQFF.